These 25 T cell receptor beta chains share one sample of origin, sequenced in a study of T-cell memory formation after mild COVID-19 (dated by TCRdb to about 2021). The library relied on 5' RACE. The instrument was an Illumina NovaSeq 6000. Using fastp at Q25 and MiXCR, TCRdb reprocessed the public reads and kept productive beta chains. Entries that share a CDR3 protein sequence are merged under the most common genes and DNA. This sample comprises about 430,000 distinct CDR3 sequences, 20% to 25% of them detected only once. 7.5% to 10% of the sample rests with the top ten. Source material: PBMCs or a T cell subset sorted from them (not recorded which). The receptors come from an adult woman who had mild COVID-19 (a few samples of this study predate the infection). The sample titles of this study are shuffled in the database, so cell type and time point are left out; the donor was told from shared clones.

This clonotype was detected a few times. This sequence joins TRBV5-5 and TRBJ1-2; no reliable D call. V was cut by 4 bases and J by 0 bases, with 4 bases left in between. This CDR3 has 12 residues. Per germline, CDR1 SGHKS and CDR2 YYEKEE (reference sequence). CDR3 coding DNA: TGTGCCAGCAGCGGCTCTAACTATGGCTACACCTTC. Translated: CASSGSNYGYTF.

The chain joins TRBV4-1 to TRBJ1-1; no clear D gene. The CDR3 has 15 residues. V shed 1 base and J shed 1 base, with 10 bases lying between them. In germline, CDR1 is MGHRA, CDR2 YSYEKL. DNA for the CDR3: TGCGCCAGCAGCCAAGGTTACAGCCCGAACACTGAAGCTTTCTTT. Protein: CASSQGYSPNTEAFF.

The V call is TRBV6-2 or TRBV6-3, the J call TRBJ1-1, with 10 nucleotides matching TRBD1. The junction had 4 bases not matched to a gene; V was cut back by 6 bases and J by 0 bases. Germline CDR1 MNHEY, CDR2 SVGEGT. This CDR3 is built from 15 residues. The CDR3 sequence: CASSGTGAMNTEAFF. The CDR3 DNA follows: TGTGCCAGCAGCGGGACAGGGGCCATGAACACTGAAGCTTTCTTT.

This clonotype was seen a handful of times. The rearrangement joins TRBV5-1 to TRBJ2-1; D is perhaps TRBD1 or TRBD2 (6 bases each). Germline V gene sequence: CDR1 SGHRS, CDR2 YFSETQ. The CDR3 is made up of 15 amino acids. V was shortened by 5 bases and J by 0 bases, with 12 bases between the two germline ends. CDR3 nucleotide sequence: TGCGCCAGCAGGGTGGGGGGCAGCTCCTACAATGAGCAGTTCTTC. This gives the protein CASRVGGSSYNEQFF.

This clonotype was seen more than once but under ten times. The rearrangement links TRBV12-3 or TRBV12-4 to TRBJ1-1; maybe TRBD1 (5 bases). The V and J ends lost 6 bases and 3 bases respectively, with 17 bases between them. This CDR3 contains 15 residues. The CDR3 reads CASSPQGHLDTEAFF. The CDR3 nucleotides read TGTGCCAGCAGCCCCCAGGGCCATCTGGACACTGAAGCTTTCTTT.

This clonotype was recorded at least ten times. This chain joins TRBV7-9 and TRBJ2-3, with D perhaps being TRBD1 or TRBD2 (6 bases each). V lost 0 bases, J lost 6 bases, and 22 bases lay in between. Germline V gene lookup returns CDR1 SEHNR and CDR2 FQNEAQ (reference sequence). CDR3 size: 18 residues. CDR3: CASSLAPPGLARGDTQYF. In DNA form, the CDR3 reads TGTGCCAGCAGCTTAGCGCCTCCGGGACTCGCCAGGGGCGATACGCAGTATTTT.

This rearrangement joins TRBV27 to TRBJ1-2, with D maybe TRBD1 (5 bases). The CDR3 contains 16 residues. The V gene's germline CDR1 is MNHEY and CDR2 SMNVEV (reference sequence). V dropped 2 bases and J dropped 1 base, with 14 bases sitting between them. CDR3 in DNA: TGTGCCAGCAGTTTAGGGGGACTGTCCTATAACTATGGCTACACCTTC. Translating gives CASSLGGLSYNYGYTF.

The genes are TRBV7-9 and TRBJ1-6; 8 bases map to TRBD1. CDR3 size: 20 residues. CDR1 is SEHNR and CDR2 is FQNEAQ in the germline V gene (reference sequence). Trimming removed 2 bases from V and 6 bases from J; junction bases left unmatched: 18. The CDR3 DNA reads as TGTGCCAGCAGCTTATTTGCGGCAGGGGGCGTATTGAGGACTAATTCACCCCTCCACTTT. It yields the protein CASSLFAAGGVLRTNSPLHF.

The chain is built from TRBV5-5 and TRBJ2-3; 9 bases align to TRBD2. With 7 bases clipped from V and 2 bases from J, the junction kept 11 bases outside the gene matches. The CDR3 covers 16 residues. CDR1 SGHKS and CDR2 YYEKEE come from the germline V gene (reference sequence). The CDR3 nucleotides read TGTGCCAGCGGTGGGGCATTAGCGGGGGACACAGATACGCAGTATTTT. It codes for CASGGALAGDTDTQYF.

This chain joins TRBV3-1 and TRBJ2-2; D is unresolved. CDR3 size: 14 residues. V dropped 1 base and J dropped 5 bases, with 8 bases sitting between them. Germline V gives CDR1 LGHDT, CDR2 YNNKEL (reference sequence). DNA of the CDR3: TGTGCCAGCAGCCAAGCGACTTCTACCGGGGAGCTGTTTTTT. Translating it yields CASSQATSTGELFF.

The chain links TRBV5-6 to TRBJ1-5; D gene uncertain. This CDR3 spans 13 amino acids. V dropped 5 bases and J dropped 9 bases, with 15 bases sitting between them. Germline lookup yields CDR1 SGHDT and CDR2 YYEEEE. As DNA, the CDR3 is TGTGCCAGCAGATCCATGACCCGTTCGCCCCAGCATTTT. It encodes CASRSMTRSPQHF.

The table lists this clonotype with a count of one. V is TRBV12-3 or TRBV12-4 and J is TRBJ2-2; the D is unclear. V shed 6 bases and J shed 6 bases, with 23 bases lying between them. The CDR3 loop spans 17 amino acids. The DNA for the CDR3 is TGTGCCAGCAGCCGACGCTCCGGGCCTCGACTGGCCGGGGAGCTGTTTTTT. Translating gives CASSRRSGPRLAGELFF.

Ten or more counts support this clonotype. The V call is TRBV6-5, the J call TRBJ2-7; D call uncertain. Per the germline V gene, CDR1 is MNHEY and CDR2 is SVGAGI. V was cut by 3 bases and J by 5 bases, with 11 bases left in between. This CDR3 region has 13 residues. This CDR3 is CASSYLDVDEQYF. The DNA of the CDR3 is TGTGCCAGCAGTTATCTGGACGTCGACGAGCAGTACTTC.

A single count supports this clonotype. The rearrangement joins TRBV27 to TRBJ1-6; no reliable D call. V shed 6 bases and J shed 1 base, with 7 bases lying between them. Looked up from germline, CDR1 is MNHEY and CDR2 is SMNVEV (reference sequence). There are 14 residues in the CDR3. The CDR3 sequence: CASRDGSYNSPLHF. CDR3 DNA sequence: TGTGCCAGCAGGGATGGATCCTATAATTCACCCCTCCACTTT.

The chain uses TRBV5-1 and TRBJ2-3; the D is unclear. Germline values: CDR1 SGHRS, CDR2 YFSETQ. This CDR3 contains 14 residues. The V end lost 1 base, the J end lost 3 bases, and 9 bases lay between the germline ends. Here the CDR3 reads CASSLLLATDTQYF. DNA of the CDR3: TGCGCCAGCAGCTTGCTCTTAGCTACAGATACGCAGTATTTT.

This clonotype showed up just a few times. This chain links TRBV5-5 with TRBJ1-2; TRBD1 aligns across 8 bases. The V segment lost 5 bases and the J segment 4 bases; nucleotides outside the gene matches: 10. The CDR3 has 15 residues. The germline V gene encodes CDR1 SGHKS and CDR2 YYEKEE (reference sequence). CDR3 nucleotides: TGTGCCAGCAGACTGCCACAGGGGGGAACCTATGGCTACACCTTC. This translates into CASRLPQGGTYGYTF.

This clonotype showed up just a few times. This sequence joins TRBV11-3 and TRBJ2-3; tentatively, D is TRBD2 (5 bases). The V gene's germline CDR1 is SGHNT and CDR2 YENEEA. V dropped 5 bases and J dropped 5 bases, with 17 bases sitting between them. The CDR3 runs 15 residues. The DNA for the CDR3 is TGTGCCAGCAGCCCCCGGGGTTGGCCGGGAGATACGCAGTATTTT. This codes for CASSPRGWPGDTQYF.

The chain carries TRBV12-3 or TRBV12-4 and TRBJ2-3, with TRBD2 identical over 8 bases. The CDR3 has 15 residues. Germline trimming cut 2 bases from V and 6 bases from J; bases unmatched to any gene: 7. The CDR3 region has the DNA TGTGCCAGCAGTTTACACCGGGCTAGCGGGGATACGCAGTATTTT. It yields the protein CASSLHRASGDTQYF.

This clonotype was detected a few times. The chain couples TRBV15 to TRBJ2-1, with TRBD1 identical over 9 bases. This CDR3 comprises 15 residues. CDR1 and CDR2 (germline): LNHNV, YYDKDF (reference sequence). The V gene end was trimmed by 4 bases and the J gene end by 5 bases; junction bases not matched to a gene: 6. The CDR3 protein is CATSNWDRADNEQFF. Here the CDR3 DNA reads TGTGCCACCAGCAATTGGGACAGGGCAGACAATGAGCAGTTCTTC.

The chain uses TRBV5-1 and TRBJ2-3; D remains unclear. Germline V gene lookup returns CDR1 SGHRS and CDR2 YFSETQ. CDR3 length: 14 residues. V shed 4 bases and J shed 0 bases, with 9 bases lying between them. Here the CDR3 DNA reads TGCGCCAGCAGCATGGGCCTAAGCACAGATACGCAGTATTTT. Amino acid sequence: CASSMGLSTDTQYF.

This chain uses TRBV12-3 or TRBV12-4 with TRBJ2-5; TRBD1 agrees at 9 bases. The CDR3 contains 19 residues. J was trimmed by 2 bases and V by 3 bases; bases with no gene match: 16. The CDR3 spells CASSLGAPRTGEIQETQYF. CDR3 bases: TGTGCCAGCAGTTTGGGGGCCCCTAGGACAGGGGAAATTCAAGAGACCCAGTACTTC.

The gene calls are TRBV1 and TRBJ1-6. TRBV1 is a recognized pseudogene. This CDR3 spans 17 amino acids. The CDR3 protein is CTSSQVSKARVIGTLHF. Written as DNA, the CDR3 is TGCACCAGCAGCCAAGTTAGTAAGGCCCGGGTAATCGGGACCCTCCACTTT.

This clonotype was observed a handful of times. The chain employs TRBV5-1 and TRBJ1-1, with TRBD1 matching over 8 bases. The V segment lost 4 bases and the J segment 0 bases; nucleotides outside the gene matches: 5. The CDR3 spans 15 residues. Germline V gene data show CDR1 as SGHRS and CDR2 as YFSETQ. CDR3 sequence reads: CASSSLTGVNTEAFF. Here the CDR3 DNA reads TGCGCCAGCAGCAGCCTGACAGGGGTGAACACTGAAGCTTTCTTT.

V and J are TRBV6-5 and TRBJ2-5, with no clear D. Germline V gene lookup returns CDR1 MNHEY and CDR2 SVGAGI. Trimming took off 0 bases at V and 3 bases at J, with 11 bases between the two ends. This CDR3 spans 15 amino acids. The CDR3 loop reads CASSYSIGTEETQYF. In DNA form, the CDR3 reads TGTGCCAGCAGTTACTCGATAGGTACAGAAGAGACCCAGTACTTC.

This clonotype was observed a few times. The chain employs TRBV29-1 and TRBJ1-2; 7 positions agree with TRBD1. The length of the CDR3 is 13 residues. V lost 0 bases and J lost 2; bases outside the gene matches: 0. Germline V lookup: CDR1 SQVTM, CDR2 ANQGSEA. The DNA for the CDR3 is TGCAGCGTTGAAGAGGACAGGAACTATGGCTACACCTTC. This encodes CSVEEDRNYGYTF.